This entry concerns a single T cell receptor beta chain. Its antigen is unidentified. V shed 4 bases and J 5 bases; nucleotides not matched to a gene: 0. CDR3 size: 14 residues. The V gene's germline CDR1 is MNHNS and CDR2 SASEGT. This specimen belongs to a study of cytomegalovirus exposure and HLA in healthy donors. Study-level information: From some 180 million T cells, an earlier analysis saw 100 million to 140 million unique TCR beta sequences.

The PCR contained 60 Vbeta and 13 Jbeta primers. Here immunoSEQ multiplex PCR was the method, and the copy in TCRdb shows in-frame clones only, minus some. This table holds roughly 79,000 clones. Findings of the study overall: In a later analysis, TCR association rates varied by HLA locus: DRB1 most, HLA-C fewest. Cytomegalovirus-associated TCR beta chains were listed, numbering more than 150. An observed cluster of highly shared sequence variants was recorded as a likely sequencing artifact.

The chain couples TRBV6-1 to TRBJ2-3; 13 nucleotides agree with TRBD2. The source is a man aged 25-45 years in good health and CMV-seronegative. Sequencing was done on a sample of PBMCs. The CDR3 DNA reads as TGTGCCAGCAGTGGACTAGCGGGAGGAGATACGCAGTATTTT. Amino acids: CASSGLAGGDTQYF.